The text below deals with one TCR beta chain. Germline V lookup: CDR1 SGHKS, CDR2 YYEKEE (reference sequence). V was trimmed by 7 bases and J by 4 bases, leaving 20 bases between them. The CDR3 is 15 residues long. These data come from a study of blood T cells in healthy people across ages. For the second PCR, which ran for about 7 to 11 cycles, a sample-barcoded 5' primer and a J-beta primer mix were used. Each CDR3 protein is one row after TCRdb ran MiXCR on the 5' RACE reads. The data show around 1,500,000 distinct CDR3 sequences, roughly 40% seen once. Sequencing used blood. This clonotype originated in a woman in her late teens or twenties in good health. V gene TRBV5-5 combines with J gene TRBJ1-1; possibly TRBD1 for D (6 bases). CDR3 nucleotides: TGTGCCAGCCACGCTGGGCAGGGGATCTCCACTGAAGCTTTCTTT. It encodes CASHAGQGISTEAFF. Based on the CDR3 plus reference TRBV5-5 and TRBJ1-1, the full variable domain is DAGVTQSPTHLIKTRGQQVTLRCSPISGHKSVSWYQQVLGQGPQFIFQYYEKEERGRGNFPDRFSARQFPNYSSELNVNALLLGDSALYLCASHAGQGISTEAFFGQGTRLTVV.